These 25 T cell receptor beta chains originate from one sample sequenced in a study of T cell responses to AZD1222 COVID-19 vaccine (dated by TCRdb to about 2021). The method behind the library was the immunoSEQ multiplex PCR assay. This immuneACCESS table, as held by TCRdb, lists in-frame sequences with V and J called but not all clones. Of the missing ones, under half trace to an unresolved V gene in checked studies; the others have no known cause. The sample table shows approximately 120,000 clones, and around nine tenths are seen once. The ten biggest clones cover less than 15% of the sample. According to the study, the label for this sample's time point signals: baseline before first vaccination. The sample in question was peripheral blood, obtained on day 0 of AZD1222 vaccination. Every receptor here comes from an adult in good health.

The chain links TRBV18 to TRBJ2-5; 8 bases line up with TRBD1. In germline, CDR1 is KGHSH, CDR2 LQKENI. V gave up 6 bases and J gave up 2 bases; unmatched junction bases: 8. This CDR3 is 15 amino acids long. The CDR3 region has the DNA TGTGCCAGCTCGCCTGGGACAGGTCAGCAAGAGACCCAGTACTTC. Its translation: CASSPGTGQQETQYF.

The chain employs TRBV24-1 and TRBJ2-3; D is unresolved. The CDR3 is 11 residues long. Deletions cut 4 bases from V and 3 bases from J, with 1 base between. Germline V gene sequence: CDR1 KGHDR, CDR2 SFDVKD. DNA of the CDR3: TGTGCCACCAGTGAAACAGATACGCAGTATTTT. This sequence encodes CATSETDTQYF.

CDR3 protein: CASSQTGGEAYEQYF. In DNA, the CDR3 is TGTGCCAGCAGTCAGACAGGGGGCGAGGCCTACGAGCAGTACTTC. The chain joins TRBV28 to TRBJ2-7, with 10 bases that match TRBD1. CDR1 and CDR2 from the germline V gene are MDHEN and SYDVKM. The ends lost 5 bases at V and 2 bases at J; junction bases unmatched: 6. The CDR3 is 15 residues long.

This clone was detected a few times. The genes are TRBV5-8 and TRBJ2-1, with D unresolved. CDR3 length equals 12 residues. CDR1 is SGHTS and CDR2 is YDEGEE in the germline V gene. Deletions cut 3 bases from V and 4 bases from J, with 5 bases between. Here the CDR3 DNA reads TGTGCCAGCAGCTCATTATACAATGAGCAGTTCTTC. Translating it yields CASSSLYNEQFF. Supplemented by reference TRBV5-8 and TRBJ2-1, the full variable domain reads EAGVTQSPTHLIKTRGQQATLRCSPISGHTSVYWYQQALGLGLQFLLWYDEGEERNRGNFPPRFSGRQFPNYSSELNVNALELEDSALYLCASSSLYNEQFFGPGTRLTVL.

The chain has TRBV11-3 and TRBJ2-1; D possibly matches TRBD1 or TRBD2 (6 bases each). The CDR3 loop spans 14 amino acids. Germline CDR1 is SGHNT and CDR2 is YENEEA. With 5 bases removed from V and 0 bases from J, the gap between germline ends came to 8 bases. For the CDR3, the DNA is TGTGCCAGCAGCCCGGGGGCCTCCTACAATGAGCAGTTCTTC. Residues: CASSPGASYNEQFF. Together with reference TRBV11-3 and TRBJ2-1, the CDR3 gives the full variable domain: EAGVVQSPRYKIIEKKQPVAFWCNPISGHNTLYWYLQNLGQGPELLIRYENEEAVDDSQLPKDRFSAERLKGVDSTLKIQPAELGDSAVYLCASSPGASYNEQFFGPGTRLTVL.

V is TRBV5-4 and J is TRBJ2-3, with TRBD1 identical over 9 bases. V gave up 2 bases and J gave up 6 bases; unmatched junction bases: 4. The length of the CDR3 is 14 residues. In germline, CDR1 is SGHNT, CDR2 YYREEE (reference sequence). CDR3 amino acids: CASSFFGQGDTQYF. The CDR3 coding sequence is TGTGCCAGCAGCTTTTTCGGACAGGGGGATACGCAGTATTTT.

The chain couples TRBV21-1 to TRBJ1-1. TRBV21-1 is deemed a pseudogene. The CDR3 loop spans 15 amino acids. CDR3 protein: CASSRNGGRDTEAFF. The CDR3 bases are TGTGCCAGCAGCAGGAATGGGGGGCGCGACACTGAAGCTTTCTTT.

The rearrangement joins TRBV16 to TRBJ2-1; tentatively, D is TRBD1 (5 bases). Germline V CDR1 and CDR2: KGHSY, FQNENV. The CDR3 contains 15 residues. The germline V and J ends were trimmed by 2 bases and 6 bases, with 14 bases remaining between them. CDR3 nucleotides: TGTGCCAGCAGCCAAGTCCTCAGGGTGGCCAATGAGCAGTTCTTC. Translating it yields CASSQVLRVANEQFF.

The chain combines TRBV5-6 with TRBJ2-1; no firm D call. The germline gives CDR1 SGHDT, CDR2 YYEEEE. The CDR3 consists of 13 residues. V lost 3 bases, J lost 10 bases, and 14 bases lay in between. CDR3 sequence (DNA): TGTGCCAGCAGCTCTTACGGGTCTCTCGAGCAGTTCTTC. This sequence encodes CASSSYGSLEQFF.

The CDR3 protein is CAWSVRGTEAFF. CDR3 nucleotide sequence: TGTGCCTGGAGTGTAAGGGGCACTGAAGCTTTCTTT. The chain combines TRBV30 with TRBJ1-1, with D maybe TRBD1 (5 bases). Trimming left V 0 bases short and J 4 bases short, with 6 bases between. This CDR3 comprises 12 residues. The germline V gene has CDR1 GTSNPN and CDR2 SVGIG (reference sequence).

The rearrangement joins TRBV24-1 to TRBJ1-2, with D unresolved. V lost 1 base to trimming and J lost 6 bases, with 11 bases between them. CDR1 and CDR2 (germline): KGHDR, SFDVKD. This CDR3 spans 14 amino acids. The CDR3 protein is CATSDLTGINGYTF. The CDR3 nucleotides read TGTGCCACCAGTGATTTAACCGGGATAAATGGCTACACCTTC.

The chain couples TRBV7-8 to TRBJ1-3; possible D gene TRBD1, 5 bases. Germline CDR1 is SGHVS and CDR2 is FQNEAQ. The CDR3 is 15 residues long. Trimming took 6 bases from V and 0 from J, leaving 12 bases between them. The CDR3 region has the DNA TGTGCCAGCAGTTCCAAGACAGTCTCTGGAAACACCATATATTTT. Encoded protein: CASSSKTVSGNTIYF.

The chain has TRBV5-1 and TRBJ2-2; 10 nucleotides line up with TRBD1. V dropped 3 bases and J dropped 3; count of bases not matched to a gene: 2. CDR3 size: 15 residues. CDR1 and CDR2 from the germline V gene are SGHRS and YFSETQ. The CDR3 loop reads CASSSGTGDTGELFF. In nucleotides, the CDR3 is TGCGCCAGCAGCTCCGGGACAGGGGACACCGGGGAGCTGTTTTTT.

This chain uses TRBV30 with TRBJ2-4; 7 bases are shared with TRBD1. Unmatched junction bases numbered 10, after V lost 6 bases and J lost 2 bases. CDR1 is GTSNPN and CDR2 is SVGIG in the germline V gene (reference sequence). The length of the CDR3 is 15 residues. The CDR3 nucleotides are TGTGCCTGTACAAATCCGACAGGGTCCAAAAACATTCAGTACTTC. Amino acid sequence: CACTNPTGSKNIQYF.

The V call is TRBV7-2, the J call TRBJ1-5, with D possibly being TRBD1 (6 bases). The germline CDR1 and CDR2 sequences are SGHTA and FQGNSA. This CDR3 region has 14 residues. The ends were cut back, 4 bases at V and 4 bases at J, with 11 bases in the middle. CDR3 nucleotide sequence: TGTGCCAGCAGCTCACCCACAGGGAATCAGCCCCAGCATTTT. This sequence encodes CASSSPTGNQPQHF.

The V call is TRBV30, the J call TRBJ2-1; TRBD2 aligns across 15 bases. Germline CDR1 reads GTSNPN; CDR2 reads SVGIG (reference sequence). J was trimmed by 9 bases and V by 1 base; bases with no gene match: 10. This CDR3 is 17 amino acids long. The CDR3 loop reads CAWSAHSGLAGGGEQFF. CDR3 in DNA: TGTGCCTGGAGTGCCCATTCCGGACTAGCGGGAGGGGGTGAGCAGTTCTTC.

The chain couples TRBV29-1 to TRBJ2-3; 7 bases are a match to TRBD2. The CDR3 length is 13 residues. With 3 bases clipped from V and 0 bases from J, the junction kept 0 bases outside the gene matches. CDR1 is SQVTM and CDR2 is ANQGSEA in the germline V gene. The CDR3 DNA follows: TGCAGCGTTGAGACTAGCAGCACAGATACGCAGTATTTT. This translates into CSVETSSTDTQYF.

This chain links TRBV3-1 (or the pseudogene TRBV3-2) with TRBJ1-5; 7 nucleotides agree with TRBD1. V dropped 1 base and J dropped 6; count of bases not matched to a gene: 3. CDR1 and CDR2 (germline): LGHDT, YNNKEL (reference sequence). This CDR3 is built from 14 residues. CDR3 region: CASSQGTGAQPQHF. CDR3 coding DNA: TGTGCCAGCAGCCAAGGAACAGGGGCTCAGCCCCAGCATTTT.

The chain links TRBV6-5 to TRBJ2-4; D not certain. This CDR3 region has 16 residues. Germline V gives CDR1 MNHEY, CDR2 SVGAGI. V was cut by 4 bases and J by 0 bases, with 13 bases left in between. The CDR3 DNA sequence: TGTGCCAGCAGTTCCCTATTGACATTAGCCAAAAACATTCAGTACTTC. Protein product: CASSSLLTLAKNIQYF.

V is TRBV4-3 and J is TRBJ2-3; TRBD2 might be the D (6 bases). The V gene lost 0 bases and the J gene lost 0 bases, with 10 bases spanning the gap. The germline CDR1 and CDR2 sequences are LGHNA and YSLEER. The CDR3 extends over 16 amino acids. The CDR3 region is CASSQDAGLSTDTQYF. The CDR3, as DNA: TGCGCCAGCAGCCAAGATGCGGGGTTGAGCACAGATACGCAGTATTTT.

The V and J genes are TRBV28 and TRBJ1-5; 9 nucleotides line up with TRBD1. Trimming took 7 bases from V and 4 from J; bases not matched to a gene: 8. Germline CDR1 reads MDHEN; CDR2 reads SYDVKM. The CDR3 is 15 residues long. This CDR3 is CASNAGTGSNQPQHF. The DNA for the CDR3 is TGTGCCAGCAACGCCGGGACAGGGTCAAATCAGCCCCAGCATTTT.

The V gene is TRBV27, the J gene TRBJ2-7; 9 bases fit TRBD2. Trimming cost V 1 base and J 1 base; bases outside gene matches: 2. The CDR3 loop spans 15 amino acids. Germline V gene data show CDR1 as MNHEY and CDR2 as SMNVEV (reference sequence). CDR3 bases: TGTGCCAGCAGTTTATTGACTAGCGGATCCTACGAGCAGTACTTC. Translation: CASSLLTSGSYEQYF.

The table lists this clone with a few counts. The CDR3 nucleotides are TGTGCCAGCAGCTTAAAACTAGCGGGAGCGTACAATGAGCAGTTCTTC. Translated, it gives CASSLKLAGAYNEQFF. The chain links TRBV7-3 to TRBJ2-1, with 11 bases fitting TRBD2. With V trimmed by 1 base and J by 4 bases, 3 bases remained unmatched. The germline V gene encodes CDR1 SGHTA and CDR2 FQGTGA. The CDR3 spans 16 residues.

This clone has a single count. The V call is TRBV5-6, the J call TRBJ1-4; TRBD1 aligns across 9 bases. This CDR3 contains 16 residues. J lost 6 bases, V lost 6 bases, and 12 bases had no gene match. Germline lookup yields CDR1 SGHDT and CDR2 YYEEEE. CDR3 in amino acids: CASTQFLTGGDEKLFF. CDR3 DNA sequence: TGTGCCAGCACCCAGTTCCTAACAGGGGGCGATGAAAAACTGTTTTTT.

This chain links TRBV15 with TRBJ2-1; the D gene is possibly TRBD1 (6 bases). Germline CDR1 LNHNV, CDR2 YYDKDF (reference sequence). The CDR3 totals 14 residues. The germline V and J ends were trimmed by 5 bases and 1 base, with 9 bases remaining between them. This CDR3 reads CATSQGQSYNEQFF. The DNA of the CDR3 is TGTGCCACCAGCCAGGGACAATCCTACAATGAGCAGTTCTTC.